This T cell receptor (beta chain) was identified during a study of T cell responses to AZD1222 COVID-19 vaccine. Some clones are missing from TCRdb's copy, which holds only in-frame ones; the method was immunoSEQ multiplex PCR. The table records 130,000 or so clones, approximately 90% of them present only once. Trimming took off 4 bases at V and 2 bases at J, with 8 bases between the two ends. Germline CDR1 reads MNHEY; CDR2 reads SVGEGT. The CDR3 is 13 residues long. The origin of this receptor is an adult in good health. The starting material was peripheral blood, obtained on day 0 of AZD1222 vaccination. V and J are TRBV6-2 or TRBV6-3 and TRBJ1-2; D not resolved. The CDR3 loop reads CASSWAGNYGYTF. CDR3 DNA sequence: TGTGCCAGCAGTTGGGCAGGAAACTATGGCTACACCTTC.